Listed here are 19 T cell receptor beta chains from one sample, sequenced in a study of T cells in Graves' hyperthyroidism and ophthalmopathy. TCR beta CDR3 regions were amplified from RNA. Initially, a first-round RT-PCR of the TCR CDR3 employed the HTBI primer set. MiXCR, run by TCRdb on the multiplex PCR reads, gives a single entry per CDR3 protein. The sample has some 620,000 distinct CDR3 sequences, roughly 15% seen once. Sequenced input: blood. Receptors originate from a woman under 40 with Graves' hyperthyroidism.

This clonotype came up many times. The gene calls are TRBV15 and TRBJ2-3; 7 positions match TRBD2. V shed 1 base, J shed 5 bases, and the junction held 9 bases outside the gene matches. This CDR3 spans 16 amino acids. The V gene's germline CDR1 is LNHNV and CDR2 YYDKDF (reference sequence). In nucleotides, the CDR3 is TGTGCCACCAGCAGAGGTCTGGCGGGAGTTGTAGATACGCAGTATTTT. Amino acids: CATSRGLAGVVDTQYF.

Worth noting for this clonotype: This may come from a read error, since a much larger clone is one base off. The genes are TRBV19 and TRBJ2-1, with D perhaps TRBD2 (6 bases). Germline CDR1 LNHDA, CDR2 SQIVND (reference sequence). The CDR3 has 17 amino acids. V dropped 5 bases and J dropped 13 bases, with 30 bases sitting between them. The CDR3 coding sequence is TGTGCCAGTAGTTTCCGGAGGGCGGATTCACCTGGGGAGACCCAGTTCTTC. Amino acid sequence: CASSFRRADSPGETQFF.

The CDR3 spells CASSLNSGTYNEQFF. The CDR3 coding sequence is TGTGCCAGCAGCTTGAACAGCGGGACTTACAATGAGCAGTTCTTC. The chain has TRBV5-4 and TRBJ2-1; 7 nucleotides match TRBD2. Losses at the gene ends were 1 base for V and 4 bases for J; bases not matched to a gene: 5. CDR1 and CDR2 from the germline V gene are SGHNT and YYREEE (reference sequence). The CDR3 contains 15 residues.

In its sample, this clonotype was seen a few times. V is TRBV5-1 and J is TRBJ2-1; D may be TRBD1 or TRBD2 (5 bases each). Trimming took 6 bases from V and 3 from J, leaving 19 bases between them. Per the germline V gene, CDR1 is SGHRS and CDR2 is YFSETQ. CDR3 size: 16 residues. The CDR3 loop reads CASMGSGTRLYNEQFF. CDR3 sequence (DNA): TGCGCCAGCATGGGGTCCGGGACCCGTCTCTACAATGAGCAGTTCTTC.

The chain is built from TRBV5-8 and TRBJ1-5, with a possible D match to TRBD1 (5 bases). Germline CDR1 SGHTS, CDR2 YDEGEE. This CDR3 region has 14 residues. V lost 4 bases to trimming and J lost 6 bases, with 14 bases between them. As DNA, the CDR3 is TGTGCCAGCAGCCGGGGGGGTCACGGTCAGCCCCAGCATTTT. Its translation is CASSRGGHGQPQHF.

This clonotype was found a few times. V usage is TRBV27 and J usage is TRBJ1-4; D unresolved. The V end lost 3 bases, the J end lost 5 bases, and 10 bases lay between the germline ends. Germline V gives CDR1 MNHEY, CDR2 SMNVEV (reference sequence). This CDR3 has 14 residues. The CDR3 nucleotides are TGTGCCAGCAGTTTCGACAAACAGAATGAAAAACTGTTTTTT. Translated: CASSFDKQNEKLFF.

This clonotype came up many times. The chain is built from TRBV5-1 and TRBJ2-1; 10 positions agree with TRBD2. The CDR3 has 17 residues. The V gene's germline CDR1 is SGHRS and CDR2 YFSETQ. V shed 4 bases and J 6 bases; nucleotides not matched to a gene: 13. The CDR3 loop is CASSPPRLAGASNEQFF. For the CDR3, the DNA is TGCGCCAGCAGCCCACCCCGACTAGCGGGCGCCTCCAATGAGCAGTTCTTC.

The chain employs TRBV5-1 and TRBJ2-3, with 8 bases fitting TRBD2. J lost 4 bases, V lost 6 bases, and 7 bases had no gene match. Per the germline V gene, CDR1 is SGHRS and CDR2 is YFSETQ. This CDR3 is built from 14 residues. This chain's CDR3 is CASKEAGGPDTQYF. The CDR3 nucleotides are TGCGCCAGCAAGGAGGCGGGAGGCCCAGATACGCAGTATTTT.

This clonotype was seen many times. The chain couples TRBV11-1 to TRBJ2-7; TRBD1 agrees at 8 bases. The V gene's germline CDR1 is SGHAT and CDR2 FQDESV (reference sequence). With V trimmed by 3 bases and J by 6 bases, 7 bases remained unmatched. CDR3 length: 14 residues. DNA for the CDR3: TGTGCCAGCAGCTTCAGGACAGGGTCTCTCGAGCAGTACTTC. It is translated as CASSFRTGSLEQYF.

About this clonotype: Since a much larger clone is just one base distant, this may be a read error. J is TRBJ2-1 and V is TRBV20-1; a possible D gene is TRBD2 (5 bases). Germline assignment: CDR1 DFQATT and CDR2 SNEGSKA (reference sequence). The CDR3 spans 14 residues. Trimming removed 3 bases at V and 2 bases at J, with 11 bases between. The CDR3 region is CSARDFSPYNEQFF. The CDR3 DNA is TGCAGTGCTAGGGACTTTAGCCCCTACAATGAGCAGTTCTTC.

This clonotype was recorded at least ten times. The rearrangement uses TRBV2 and TRBJ2-5; either TRBD1 or TRBD2 may fit D (5 bases each). The germline V and J ends were trimmed by 5 bases and 2 bases, with 21 bases remaining between them. The CDR3 length is 17 residues. CDR1 and CDR2 from the germline V gene are SNHLY and FYNNEI. CDR3 nucleotides: TGTGCCAGCAGTTCCCTTGGGGGAGTATGGGGTCAAGAGACCCAGTACTTC. It specifies CASSSLGGVWGQETQYF.

This clonotype turned up a few times. The genes are TRBV5-1 and TRBJ2-6; perhaps TRBD1 as D (7 bases). The V gene lost 0 bases and the J gene lost 0 bases, with 10 bases spanning the gap. CDR3 length: 17 residues. The germline V gene has CDR1 SGHRS and CDR2 YFSETQ. The CDR3 spells CASSLAGGSSGANVLTF. The CDR3 nucleotides read TGCGCCAGCAGCTTGGCAGGGGGGAGCTCTGGGGCCAACGTCCTGACTTTC.

The table lists this clonotype with many counts. The V and J genes are TRBV7-2 and TRBJ1-1; 7 bases are a match to TRBD1. Germline V gives CDR1 SGHTA, CDR2 FQGNSA. The V gene end was trimmed by 3 bases and the J gene end by 5 bases; junction bases not matched to a gene: 6. The CDR3 runs 14 residues. The CDR3 loop reads CASSFRQGGTEAFF. As DNA, the CDR3 is TGTGCCAGCAGCTTCAGACAGGGTGGGACTGAAGCTTTCTTT.

The rearrangement uses TRBV6-2 or TRBV6-3 and TRBJ2-1; the D is unclear. Trimming shortened V by 2 bases and J by 10 bases, and 9 bases separated the two germline ends. Germline loops: CDR1 MNHEY, CDR2 SVGEGT. This CDR3 contains 12 residues. The CDR3 nucleotides are TGTGCCAGCAGTTACAGCCTTCGCGAGCAGTTCTTC. Translating it yields CASSYSLREQFF.

The V call is TRBV6-2 or TRBV6-3, the J call TRBJ2-1, with D unresolved. Germline V gene lookup returns CDR1 MNHEY and CDR2 SVGEGT. Trimming pared 0 bases from V and 12 bases from J, leaving 9 bases between. The CDR3 has 12 residues. CDR3 DNA sequence: TGTGCCAGCAGTTACTCGATAATGGTGCAGTTCTTC. Its protein is CASSYSIMVQFF.

This clonotype has ten or more counts. The CDR3 coding sequence is TGTGCCAGCAGTGATGTCCTGGGGGGCGAGCAGTACTTC. It translates to CASSDVLGGEQYF. The chain is built from TRBV6-1 and TRBJ2-7; maybe TRBD2 (6 bases). The CDR3 spans 13 residues. Trimming took 3 bases from V and 6 from J, leaving 12 bases between them. Germline assignment: CDR1 MNHNS and CDR2 SASEGT.

The rearrangement joins TRBV5-1 to TRBJ2-1; unclear D gene. The ends were cut back, 0 bases at V and 9 bases at J, with 10 bases in the middle. The germline CDR1 and CDR2 sequences are SGHRS and YFSETQ. The CDR3 sequence is 13 residues long. CDR3 loop: CASSLDLLGEQFF. CDR3 coding DNA: TGCGCCAGCAGCTTGGACCTACTGGGTGAGCAGTTCTTC.

To note about this clonotype: This sequence may be a read error, since a much larger clone differs from it by one base. The V and J genes are TRBV2 and TRBJ2-4; D may match TRBD1 or TRBD2 (6 bases each). Germline CDR1 SNHLY, CDR2 FYNNEI. This CDR3 contains 14 residues. The chain's CDR3 is CARGGLGATNIQYF. The CDR3 DNA sequence: TGTGCCAGAGGGGGGCTGGGGGCCACAAACATTCAGTACTTC.

This clonotype occurred many times. The chain joins TRBV28 to TRBJ2-7; D gene unclear. The CDR3 contains 13 residues. Trimming cost V 3 bases and J 6 bases, with 12 bases left between them. Germline CDR1 is MDHEN and CDR2 is SYDVKM. CDR3: CASSLGMTREQYF. DNA for the CDR3: TGTGCCAGCAGTTTGGGAATGACGCGCGAGCAGTACTTC.